This T cell receptor (beta chain) was found in a study of blood T cell repertoires in COVID-19. At the level of the study: Material from acute and convalescent COVID-19 was sourced from the United States, Italy and Spain.

This CDR3 is built from 15 residues. V lost 2 bases and J lost 8; bases outside the gene matches: 7. Germline CDR1 LNHDA, CDR2 SQIVND (reference sequence). Data came from immunoSEQ multiplex PCR; TCRdb stores just in-frame clones and leaves some out. The data show roughly 500,000 clones, approximately 85% seen once. The rearrangement uses TRBV19 and TRBJ2-1, with 9 bases aligning to TRBD2. Source material: peripheral blood. This sequence was found in a human donor in a cohort sampled during active COVID-19. The CDR3 nucleotides are TGTGCCAGTAGTATAATCGGCGGGAGGGGCGATGAGCAGTTCTTC. It is translated as CASSIIGGRGDEQFF.